The 22 T cell receptor beta chains presented below share a single source sample, sequenced in a study of blood T cell repertoires in COVID-19. Generated by immunoSEQ multiplex PCR, the TCRdb table keeps only in-frame clones and is missing some. The sample gives some 200,000 clones, about 87% of which show up once; around 13% is in the top ten. Source material: peripheral blood. These receptors were collected from a woman in her sixties or seventies with COVID-19, enrolled during active disease.

The chain recombines TRBV3-1 (or the pseudogene TRBV3-2) with TRBJ2-7; 7 bases agree with TRBD2. Germline V gene lookup returns CDR1 LGHDT and CDR2 YNNKEL (reference sequence). This CDR3 spans 15 amino acids. V lost 4 bases and J lost 0; bases outside the gene matches: 6. The CDR3 protein is CASSPPGLTSYEQYF. In nucleotides, the CDR3 is TGTGCCAGCAGCCCGCCGGGACTAACCTCCTACGAGCAGTACTTC.

The chain has TRBV5-6 and TRBJ1-1, with a possible D match to TRBD1 (6 bases). Per germline, CDR1 SGHDT and CDR2 YYEEEE. CDR3 length: 15 amino acids. Deletions cut 0 bases from V and 3 bases from J, with 12 bases between. The CDR3 nucleotides read TGTGCCAGCAGCTTGGCCGGGGGGGCTTACACTGAAGCTTTCTTT. This translates into CASSLAGGAYTEAFF.

This clone has a single count. This rearrangement joins TRBV19 to TRBJ1-1; 8 bases agree with TRBD1. The CDR3 runs 16 residues. The germline V gene has CDR1 LNHDA and CDR2 SQIVND (reference sequence). Trimming cost V 6 bases and J 0 bases; bases outside gene matches: 9. The CDR3, as DNA: TGTGCCAGTAGCCGACAGGGGAACGGTATGAACACTGAAGCTTTCTTT. This gives the protein CASSRQGNGMNTEAFF.

The V and J genes are TRBV15 and TRBJ2-5; 11 bases match TRBD1. Per the germline V gene, CDR1 is LNHNV and CDR2 is YYDKDF (reference sequence). Trimming removed 3 bases from V and 5 bases from J; junction bases left unmatched: 5. The CDR3 totals 15 residues. CDR3: CATSRDRDRGETQYF. Here the CDR3 DNA reads TGTGCCACCAGCAGGGACCGGGACAGGGGGGAGACCCAGTACTTC.

The rearrangement joins TRBV7-2 to TRBJ1-4; no clear D. Per the germline V gene, CDR1 is SGHTA and CDR2 is FQGNSA. This CDR3 spans 14 amino acids. V gave up 2 bases and J gave up 3 bases, with 7 bases separating them. The CDR3: CASSLTGSNEKLFF. The CDR3 DNA reads TGTGCCAGCAGCTTAACGGGTTCTAATGAAAAACTGTTTTTT.

V and J are TRBV5-4 and TRBJ2-5; 8 positions agree with TRBD1. V trimming: 4 bases; J trimming: 4 bases; junction bases outside the gene matches: 9. This CDR3 is 15 amino acids long. Germline CDR1 SGHNT, CDR2 YYREEE (reference sequence). The CDR3 is CASSPNRDRGETQYF. The CDR3 region has the DNA TGTGCCAGCAGCCCAAACCGCGACAGGGGAGAGACCCAGTACTTC.

The chain carries TRBV27 and TRBJ2-7, with 8 bases lining up with TRBD1. This CDR3 comprises 15 residues. After removal of 2 bases from V and 3 bases from J, the junction contained 6 bases not matched to a gene. CDR1 is MNHEY, CDR2 SMNVEV, per germline (reference sequence). CDR3 DNA: TGTGCCAGCAGTTTAGGGACAGGTACGGTCTACGAGCAGTACTTC. Translated, it gives CASSLGTGTVYEQYF.

This rearrangement joins TRBV5-1 to TRBJ1-4; 8 bases align to TRBD1. Trimming removed 2 bases from V and 6 bases from J; junction bases left unmatched: 6. CDR1 and CDR2 from the germline V gene are SGHRS and YFSETQ. The CDR3 is made up of 15 amino acids. The CDR3 DNA sequence: TGCGCCAGCAGCTTAGTCTACAGGGGGGATGAAAAACTGTTTTTT. This encodes CASSLVYRGDEKLFF. Full variable domain (rest looked up from reference TRBV5-1 and TRBJ1-4): KAGVTQTPRYLIKTRGQQVTLSCSPISGHRSVSWYQQTPGQGLQFLFEYFSETQRNKGNFPGRFSGRQFSNSRSEMNVSTLELGDSALYLCASSLVYRGDEKLFFGSGTQLSVL.

The V and J genes are TRBV15 and TRBJ2-4; the D gene is possibly TRBD1 (6 bases). V was clipped by 0 bases and J by 4 bases, with 10 bases between them. Germline V CDR1 and CDR2: LNHNV, YYDKDF (reference sequence). The CDR3 spans 15 residues. The DNA for the CDR3 is TGTGCCACCAGCAGAGATCCAGGGGATAAAAACATTCAGTACTTC. This translates into CATSRDPGDKNIQYF.

The gene calls are TRBV20-1 and TRBJ2-7, with 9 bases that match TRBD1. J gave up 6 bases and V 3 bases, and 6 bases lay outside the gene matches. This CDR3 has 13 amino acids. In germline, CDR1 is DFQATT, CDR2 SNEGSKA (reference sequence). CDR3 in DNA: TGCAGTGCTAGTAAGGACAGGGGCGGCGAGCAGTACTTC. Amino acids: CSASKDRGGEQYF.

The chain links TRBV6-6 to TRBJ1-2, with a tentative D call TRBD1 (5 bases). Per the germline V gene, CDR1 is MNHNY and CDR2 is SVGAGI (reference sequence). The CDR3 is 14 residues long. V dropped 1 base and J dropped 5 bases, with 11 bases sitting between them. The CDR3 nucleotides read TGTGCCAGCAGTTACTATCCAGGGTCTTATGGCTACACCTTC. Protein product: CASSYYPGSYGYTF.

The V and J genes are TRBV2 and TRBJ2-5; 7 nucleotides match TRBD2. The CDR3 has 14 amino acids. Germline lookup yields CDR1 SNHLY and CDR2 FYNNEI. The CDR3 is CANLGASGQETQYF. The CDR3 bases are TGTGCAAACCTCGGGGCTAGCGGCCAAGAGACCCAGTACTTC.

This sequence joins TRBV7-8 and TRBJ1-1; perhaps TRBD1 as D (6 bases). CDR3 length equals 18 residues. Germline values: CDR1 SGHVS, CDR2 FQNEAQ. Deletions cut 1 base from V and 4 bases from J, with 22 bases between. CDR3 residues: CASSLGVRAGVFGTEAFF. The CDR3 region has the DNA TGTGCCAGCAGCTTAGGGGTCAGGGCAGGGGTTTTTGGCACTGAAGCTTTCTTT.

The chain links TRBV4-1 to TRBJ2-1; no firm D call. In germline, CDR1 is MGHRA, CDR2 YSYEKL. The CDR3 runs to 13 residues. Between the trimmed V and J ends, which lost 1 base and 5 bases, there was a span of 6 bases. In nucleotides, the CDR3 is TGCGCCAGCAGCCAAGCTATCAACAATGAGCAGTTCTTC. Translated: CASSQAINNEQFF.

The chain carries TRBV20-1 and TRBJ1-2, with a weak D call TRBD1 (5 bases). This CDR3 region has 11 residues. Germline V gene lookup returns CDR1 DFQATT and CDR2 SNEGSKA (reference sequence). CDR3 amino acids: CTQDNNYGYTF. The DNA for the CDR3 is TGCACCCAGGACAACAACTATGGCTACACCTTC.

This clone was picked up one time. The chain employs TRBV15 and TRBJ2-7, with D perhaps matching TRBD2 (5 bases). V lost 0 bases to trimming and J lost 7 bases, with 7 bases between them. Germline V CDR1 and CDR2: LNHNV, YYDKDF (reference sequence). CDR3 size: 12 residues. As DNA, the CDR3 is TGTGCCACCAGCAGAGATCGGGGAGAGCAGTACTTC. Translating gives CATSRDRGEQYF. Supplemented by reference TRBV15 and TRBJ2-7, the full variable domain reads DAMVIQNPRYQVTQFGKPVTLSCSQTLNHNVMYWYQQKSSQAPKLLFHYYDKDFNNEADTPDNFQSRRPNTSFCFLDIRSPGLGDTAMYLCATSRDRGEQYFGPGTRLTVT.

J is TRBJ1-2 and V is TRBV6-1; D not resolved. This CDR3 contains 13 residues. CDR1 is MNHNS, CDR2 SASEGT, per germline. The V end was cut by 1 base, the J end by 4 bases, with 7 bases between. The CDR3 DNA is TGTGCCAGCAGTGAAGGAATAGTCTATGGCTACACCTTC. It translates to CASSEGIVYGYTF.

The chain uses TRBV30 and TRBJ2-7; D uncertain. V was trimmed by 2 bases and J by 4 bases, leaving 6 bases between them. In germline, CDR1 is GTSNPN, CDR2 SVGIG (reference sequence). The CDR3 length is 11 residues. CDR3 sequence (DNA): TGTGCCTGGAGTACCCTATACGAGCAGTACTTC. It encodes CAWSTLYEQYF.

The CDR3 nucleotides read TGTGCCAGCAGTTATGGCGGGCCTTCCTACGAGCAGTACTTC. Amino acids: CASSYGGPSYEQYF. The chain has TRBV7-9 and TRBJ2-7, with a weak D call TRBD2 (5 bases). The V gene's germline CDR1 is SEHNR and CDR2 FQNEAQ (reference sequence). This CDR3 spans 14 amino acids. Trimming stripped 6 bases from V and 1 base from J, with 13 bases between.

CDR3 bases: TGTGCCTGTGGACTACCCGCGAACACCGGGGAGCTGTTTTTT. This gives the protein CACGLPANTGELFF. The V and J genes are TRBV30 and TRBJ2-2; a possible D gene is TRBD2 (6 bases). Germline CDR1 reads GTSNPN; CDR2 reads SVGIG (reference sequence). The V end lost 6 bases, the J end lost 0 bases, and 11 bases lay between the germline ends. CDR3 length equals 14 residues.

The chain carries TRBV7-3 and TRBJ2-1; weak D call: TRBD1 (5 bases). Germline V CDR1 and CDR2: SGHTA, FQGTGA. V was shortened by 5 bases and J by 3 bases, with 8 bases between the two germline ends. The CDR3 has 13 amino acids. CDR3 nucleotides: TGTGCCAGCAGCGAGGACAACTACAATGAGCAGTTCTTC. Protein sequence: CASSEDNYNEQFF.

The chain has TRBV5-8 and TRBJ1-1, with D uncertain. Germline V gene lookup returns CDR1 SGHTS and CDR2 YDEGEE. The length of the CDR3 is 11 residues. V was clipped by 5 bases and J by 8 bases, with 10 bases between them. The CDR3 bases are TGTGCCAGCAGGCTTCAGGTCGAAGCTTTCTTT. Translating it yields CASRLQVEAFF.